A selection of T cell receptor beta chains follows, all from one sample in a study of vaccination effects on CD4 cells after COVID-19. These receptors' targets are unknown. TCRdb's table, derived via immunoSEQ multiplex PCR, lists solely in-frame clones and lacks some. The sample lists approximately 15,000 clones; just over 75% were seen once. This specimen was CD4+ T cells from PBMCs cultured with HCoV-229E spike peptides, taken before COVID-19 vaccination. These receptors all stem from a human donor who received a COVID-19 vaccine. The CDR3 runs from the conserved cysteine through the conserved F or W. D genes are given only for firm matches. The size field is filled for only some rows; it gives once, few, many or a size class.

D,length,size,J,V,DNA,CDR3
NA,14,NA,TRBJ1-2,TRBV5-4,TGTGCCAGCAGCCCCCTACAGGGTAACTATGGCTACACCTTC,CASSPLQGNYGYTF
TRBD1,17,NA,TRBJ1-5,TRBV20-1,TGCAGTGCTAGTAGGACAGGGGGACTTTATAGCAATCAGCCCCAGCATTTT,CSASRTGGLYSNQPQHF
NA,15,NA,TRBJ1-3,TRBV9,TGTGCCAGCAGCGTAGGGGGGGGCTCTGGAAACACCATATATTTT,CASSVGGGSGNTIYF
TRBD1,12,few,TRBJ1-1,TRBV27,TGTGCCAGCAGTCAAAACAGGGGTGAAGCTTTCTTT,CASSQNRGEAFF
TRBD1,17,NA,TRBJ2-2,TRBV9,TGTGCCAGCAGCGTAGGGGGGACAGGGTATGTGGCCGGGGAGCTGTTTTTT,CASSVGGTGYVAGELFF
NA,14,NA,TRBJ1-1,TRBV2,TGTGCCAGCGAACTAGGCAGGCACAACACTGAAGCTTTCTTT,CASELGRHNTEAFF
NA,13,NA,TRBJ2-7,TRBV30,TGTGCCTGGAGTGTAGGACACTCCTACGAGCAGTACTTC,CAWSVGHSYEQYF
NA,13,NA,TRBJ2-5,TRBV4-2,TGTGCCAGCAGCCAAGGGGCGTGGGAGACCCAGTACTTC,CASSQGAWETQYF
NA,16,NA,TRBJ1-5,TRBV5-8,TGTGCCAGCAGCCCGGGCTGGGGCAGGATGAATCAGCCCCAGCATTTT,CASSPGWGRMNQPQHF
NA,15,NA,TRBJ1-3,TRBV5-5,TGTGCCAGCAGCTTCTCGGGGGGGACTGGAAACACCATATATTTT,CASSFSGGTGNTIYF
NA,14,few,TRBJ1-1,TRBV4-2,TGTGCCAGCAGCCACCAGGGGTCCGACACTGAAGCTTTCTTT,CASSHQGSDTEAFF
NA,14,few,TRBJ1-2,TRBV7-9,TGTGCCAGCAGCAGAGCACAGGTTCAGTATGGCTACACCTTC,CASSRAQVQYGYTF
NA,12,medium-sized,TRBJ1-4,TRBV7-9,TGTGCCAGCAGGGCCGATCAGGGGAAACTGTTTTTT,CASRADQGKLFF
NA,13,NA,TRBJ2-7,TRBV6-2/TRBV6-3,TGTGCCAGCAGTTACCCCCCCCTGGGGGAGCAGTACTTC,CASSYPPLGEQYF
TRBD1,14,NA,TRBJ2-7,TRBV7-2,TGTGCCAGCAGCCCGGGACAGCCAAGAACGGAGCAGTACTTC,CASSPGQPRTEQYF
NA,15,few,TRBJ2-7,TRBV4-3,TGCGCCAGCAGCCAAGATAGCTGGGGGAGGTACGAGCAGTACTTC,CASSQDSWGRYEQYF
TRBD2,15,few,TRBJ2-7,TRBV6-6,TGTGCCAGCAGTTACTCGAAGACTAGCTTCTACGAGCAGTACTTC,CASSYSKTSFYEQYF
TRBD1,17,NA,TRBJ1-2,TRBV14,TGTGCCAGCAGCCAAAGATCGGGGACAGGGCTTCACTATGGCTACACCTTC,CASSQRSGTGLHYGYTF
NA,15,NA,TRBJ2-3,TRBV9,TGTGCCAGCAGCGTAGTTCCCCAGCACACAGATACGCAGTATTTT,CASSVVPQHTDTQYF
TRBD1,14,NA,TRBJ1-2,TRBV5-6,TGTGCCAGCAGCTTGGGACAGGGAGGCTATGGCTACACCTTC,CASSLGQGGYGYTF
TRBD1,15,NA,TRBJ1-2,TRBV28,TGTGCCAGCAGTTTATATATTGGCGACAGGGACGGCTACACCTTC,CASSLYIGDRDGYTF
TRBD2,17,NA,TRBJ2-1,TRBV5-5,TGTGCCAGCAGCCTGCGCTCCGGGACTAGCAGCCGCAATGAGCAGTTCTTC,CASSLRSGTSSRNEQFF
NA,16,NA,TRBJ2-1,TRBV15,TGTGCCACCAGCAGAGAAGGCCAGGCACTCTACAATGAGCAGTTCTTC,CATSREGQALYNEQFF
TRBD2,16,NA,TRBJ2-5,TRBV9,TGTGCCAGCAGCGTAGCGAGCGGGGGGGCCGGGGAGACCCAGTACTTC,CASSVASGGAGETQYF
NA,11,NA,TRBJ2-7,TRBV7-9,TGTGCCAGCAGCCCCTTCTACGAGCAGTACTTC,CASSPFYEQYF
NA,12,once,TRBJ1-2,TRBV30,TGTGCCTGGAGAGGGGAGAGAACTGGCTACACCTTC,CAWRGERTGYTF
TRBD1,15,NA,TRBJ1-2,TRBV25-1,TGTGCCAGCAGCTCCGGGACAGGGGCAGACTATGGCTACACCTTC,CASSSGTGADYGYTF
NA,15,NA,TRBJ1-2,TRBV4-2,TGTGCCAGCAGCCAAGAAGGACAGACTAATTGGGGCTACACCTTC,CASSQEGQTNWGYTF
NA,14,NA,TRBJ2-7,TRBV27,TGTGCCAGCAGTCCCCCAACTCTGGCCAACGAGCAGTACTTC,CASSPPTLANEQYF
NA,13,once,TRBJ2-3,TRBV5-6,TGTGCCAGCAGCTTAGCCGAGACAGATACGCAGTATTTT,CASSLAETDTQYF
NA,15,NA,TRBJ1-1,TRBV6-1,TGTGCCAGCAGTGAATTACAGTGGAAGAACACTGAAGCTTTCTTT,CASSELQWKNTEAFF
TRBD1,14,once,TRBJ2-2,TRBV7-7,TGTGCTAGCAGCAGACAGGGGGCGACCGGGGAGCTGTTTTTT,CASSRQGATGELFF
NA,14,NA,TRBJ1-2,TRBV30,TGTGCCTGGAGTGTACAGGCCCGGGGCTATGGCTACACCTTC,CAWSVQARGYGYTF